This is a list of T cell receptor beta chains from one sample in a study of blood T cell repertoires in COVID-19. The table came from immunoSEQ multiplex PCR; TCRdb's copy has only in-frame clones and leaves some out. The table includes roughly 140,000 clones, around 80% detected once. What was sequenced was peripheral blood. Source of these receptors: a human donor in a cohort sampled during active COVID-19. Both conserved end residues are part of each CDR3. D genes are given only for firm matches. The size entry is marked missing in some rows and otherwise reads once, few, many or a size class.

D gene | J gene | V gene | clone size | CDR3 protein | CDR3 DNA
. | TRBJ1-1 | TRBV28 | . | CASSLAGSHANTEAFF | TGTGCCAGCAGTTTGGCCGGGTCCCATGCGAACACTGAAGCTTTCTTT
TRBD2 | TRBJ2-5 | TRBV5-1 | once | CASSRGGSSMETQYF | TGCGCCAGCAGCCGGGGGGGCTCTAGCATGGAGACCCAGTACTTC
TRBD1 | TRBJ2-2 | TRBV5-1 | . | CASSIGQANTGELFF | TGCGCCAGCAGCATCGGACAGGCGAACACCGGGGAGCTGTTTTTT
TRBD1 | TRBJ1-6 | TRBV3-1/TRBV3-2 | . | CASSPDRDRGSYNSPLHF | TGTGCCAGCAGCCCCGACCGGGACAGGGGTTCCTATAATTCACCCCTCCACTTT
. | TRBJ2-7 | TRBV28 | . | CASGFPGERYEQYF | TGTGCCAGCGGTTTTCCGGGGGAGAGGTACGAGCAGTACTTC
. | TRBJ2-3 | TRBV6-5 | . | CASSNTGFTDTQYF | TGTGCCAGCAGTAACACAGGGTTCACAGATACGCAGTATTTT
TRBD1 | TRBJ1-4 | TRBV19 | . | CASSERDRVEKLFF | TGTGCCAGTAGCGAACGGGACAGGGTTGAAAAACTGTTTTTT
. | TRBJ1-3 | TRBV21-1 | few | CASSKGGLVAAGNTIYF | .
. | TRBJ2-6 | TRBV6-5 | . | CASSYRGSGANVLTF | TGTGCCAGCAGTTACAGGGGGTCTGGGGCCAACGTCCTGACTTTC
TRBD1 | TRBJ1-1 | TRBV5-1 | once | CASSYTQGGTEAFF | TGCGCCAGCAGCTATACCCAGGGGGGAACTGAAGCTTTCTTT
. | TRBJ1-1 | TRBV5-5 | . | CASSPQGNTEAFF | TGTGCCAGCAGCCCCCAGGGAAACACTGAAGCTTTCTTT
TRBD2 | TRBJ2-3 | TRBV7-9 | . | CASSSLAGGPDTQYF | TGTGCCAGCAGCTCACTAGCGGGGGGGCCAGATACGCAGTATTTT
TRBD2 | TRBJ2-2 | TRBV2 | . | CASSGIGGATGELFF | TGTGCCAGCAGTGGTATCGGGGGGGCAACCGGGGAGCTGTTTTTT
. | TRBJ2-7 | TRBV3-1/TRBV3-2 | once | CASSQDEGTLYEQYF | TGTGCCAGCAGCCAAGATGAGGGCACCCTTTACGAGCAGTACTTC
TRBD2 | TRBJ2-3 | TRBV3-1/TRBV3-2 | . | CASSQGQLAAVPLTQYF | TGTGCCAGCAGCCAAGGCCAGCTAGCGGCCGTCCCACTTACGCAGTATTTT
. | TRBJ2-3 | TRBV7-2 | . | CASSSLGTDTQYF | TGTGCCAGCAGCTCATTAGGCACAGATACGCAGTATTTT
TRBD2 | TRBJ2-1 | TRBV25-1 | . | CASSGTSGGNYNEQFF | TGTGCCAGCAGTGGAACTAGCGGGGGGAATTACAATGAGCAGTTCTTC
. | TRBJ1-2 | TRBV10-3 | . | CAISESTGRDYGYTF | TGTGCCATCAGTGAGTCGACCGGCAGGGACTATGGCTACACCTTC
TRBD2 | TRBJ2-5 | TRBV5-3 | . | CARSLAGQLAGLFQETQYF | TGTGCCAGAAGCTTGGCCGGACAGCTAGCGGGACTTTTTCAAGAGACCCAGTACTTC
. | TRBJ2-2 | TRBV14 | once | CASSQGIYTGELFF | TGTGCCAGCAGCCAAGGTATCTACACCGGGGAGCTGTTTTTT
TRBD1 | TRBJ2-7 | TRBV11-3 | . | CASSLGTGAYEQYF | TGTGCCAGCAGCCTTGGGACAGGAGCCTACGAGCAGTACTTC
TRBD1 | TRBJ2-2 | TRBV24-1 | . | CATSDVRQGNTGELFF | TGTGCCACCAGTGATGTGCGACAGGGGAACACCGGGGAGCTGTTTTTT
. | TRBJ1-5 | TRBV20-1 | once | CSASAEQGNQPQHF | TGCAGTGCTAGTGCCGAACAGGGCAATCAGCCCCAGCATTTT
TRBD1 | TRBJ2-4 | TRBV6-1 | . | CASSERDRRLAKNIQYF | TGTGCCAGCAGTGAAAGGGACAGACGCCTAGCCAAAAACATTCAGTACTTC
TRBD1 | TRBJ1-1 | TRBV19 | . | CASSSTGPTRAFF | TGTGCCAGTAGTTCGACAGGGCCCACGAGAGCTTTCTTT
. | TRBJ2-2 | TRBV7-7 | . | CASSLSGVGELFF | TGTGCTAGCAGCTTATCCGGAGTCGGGGAGCTGTTTTTT
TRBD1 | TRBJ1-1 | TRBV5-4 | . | CASSPRTGTFESPFF | TGTGCCAGCAGCCCCCGGACAGGCACCTTCGAAAGTCCTTTCTTT
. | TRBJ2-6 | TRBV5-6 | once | CASRQEPEGASTGANVLTF | TGTGCCAGCAGACAAGAACCGGAGGGAGCCTCGACGGGGGCCAACGTCCTGACTTTC
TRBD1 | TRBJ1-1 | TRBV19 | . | CASSITGVKTEAFF | TGTGCCAGTAGTATTACAGGGGTGAAAACTGAAGCTTTCTTT
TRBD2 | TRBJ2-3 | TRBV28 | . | CASSLGVRGNTDTQYF | TGTGCCAGCAGTTTAGGGGTGCGGGGGAACACAGATACGCAGTATTTT
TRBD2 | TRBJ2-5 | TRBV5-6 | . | CASSRLAGGPEETQYF | TGTGCCAGCAGCCGACTAGCGGGGGGCCCGGAGGAGACCCAGTACTTC
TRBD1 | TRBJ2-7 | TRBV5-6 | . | CASSWANVTGGWIYEQYF | TGTGCCAGCAGCTGGGCCAACGTAACAGGGGGCTGGATCTACGAGCAGTACTTC
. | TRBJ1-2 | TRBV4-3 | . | CASSQTEGVSYTF | TGCGCCAGCAGCCAAACCGAAGGGGTGAGCTACACCTTC
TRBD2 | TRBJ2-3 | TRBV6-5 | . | CASSFSGGGADTQYF | TGTGCCAGCAGCTTTTCTGGCGGGGGGGCAGATACGCAGTATTTT
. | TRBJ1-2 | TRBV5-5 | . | CASSLESGTNYGYTF | TGTGCCAGCAGCTTGGAGTCAGGGACTAACTATGGCTACACCTTC
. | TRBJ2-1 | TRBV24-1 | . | CATSDQSGDSSYNEQFF | TGTGCCACCAGTGATCAATCGGGGGATAGCTCCTACAATGAGCAGTTCTTC
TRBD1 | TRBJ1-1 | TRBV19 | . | CASSITGEGGTEAFF | TGTGCCAGTAGTATTACAGGGGAAGGGGGCACTGAAGCTTTCTTT
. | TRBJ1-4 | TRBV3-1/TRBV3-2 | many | CASSQGVQGPTTNEKLFF | TGTGCCAGCAGCCAAGGGGTACAGGGACCCACAACTAATGAAAAACTGTTTTTT
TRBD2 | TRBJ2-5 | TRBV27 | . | CASSSPDGAGAQETQYF | TGTGCCAGCAGTTCCCCTGATGGAGCGGGGGCCCAAGAGACCCAGTACTTC
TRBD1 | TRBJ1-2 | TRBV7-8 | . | CASSSHSRTGVSYTF | TGTGCCAGCAGCTCCCATTCCCGGACAGGGGTGAGCTACACCTTC
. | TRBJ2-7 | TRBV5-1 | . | CASSLGQAGEQYF | TGCGCCAGCAGCTTAGGGCAGGCGGGGGAGCAGTACTTC
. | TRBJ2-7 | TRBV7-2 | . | CASEGSSSYEQYF | TGTGCCAGCGAGGGCTCGAGCTCCTACGAGCAGTACTTC
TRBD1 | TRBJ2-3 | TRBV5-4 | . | CASSTGTGSFADTQYF | TGTGCCAGCAGCACCGGGACAGGGAGTTTTGCAGATACGCAGTATTTT
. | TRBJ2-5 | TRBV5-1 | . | CASSDRLGETQYF | TGCGCCAGCAGCGACAGGTTAGGGGAGACCCAGTACTTC
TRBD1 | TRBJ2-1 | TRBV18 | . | CASSRLGPSGGRLGSYNEQFF | TGTGCCAGCTCACGGCTCGGACCTTCAGGGGGACGCCTGGGGTCCTACAATGAGCAGTTCTTC
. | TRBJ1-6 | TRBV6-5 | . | CASTGQSLLSPLHF | TGTGCCAGTACGGGACAATCCCTGTTATCACCCCTCCACTTT
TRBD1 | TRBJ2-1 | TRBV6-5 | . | CASARQGSSYNEQFF | TGTGCCAGCGCACGACAGGGTAGCTCCTACAATGAGCAGTTCTTC
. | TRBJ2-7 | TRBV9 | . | CASSVVATGEQYF | TGTGCCAGCAGCGTAGTAGCAACTGGCGAGCAGTACTTC
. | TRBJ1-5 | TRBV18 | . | CASSPGPNQPQHF | TGTGCCAGCTCACCGGGGCCAAATCAGCCCCAGCATTTT
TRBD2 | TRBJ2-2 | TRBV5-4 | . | CARGAGGPNTGELFF | TGTGCCCGCGGGGCGGGGGGGCCGAACACCGGGGAGCTGTTTTTT
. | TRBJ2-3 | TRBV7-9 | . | CASSSTAGPSTDTQYF | TGTGCCAGCAGCTCCACCGCGGGCCCGAGCACAGATACGCAGTATTTT
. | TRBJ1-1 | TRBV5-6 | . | CASSLGPQNTEAFF | TGTGCCAGCAGCTTGGGTCCACAGAACACTGAAGCTTTCTTT
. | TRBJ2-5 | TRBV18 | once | CASSPNSETQYF | TGTGCCAGCTCACCAAACTCTGAGACCCAGTACTTC
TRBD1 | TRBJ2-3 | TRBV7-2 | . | CASSFGQGADTQYF | TGTGCCAGCAGCTTCGGACAGGGGGCAGATACGCAGTATTTT
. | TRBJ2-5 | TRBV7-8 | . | CASSLDIYETQYF | TGTGCCAGCAGCTTAGACATTTACGAGACCCAGTACTTC